This T cell receptor (beta chain) comes out of a study of T-cell reconstitution after alpha-beta-depleted transplantation in children. V lost 2 bases, J lost 4 bases, and 17 bases lay in between. CDR1 and CDR2 (germline): WNHNN, SYGVQD (reference sequence). The CDR3 is 16 amino acids. This clonotype showed up just a few times. Using unique molecular identifiers, the investigators prepared the TCRbeta library. TCRdb re-derived calls from the PCR reads in MiXCR, one entry per CDR3 protein. The table shows some 80,000 distinct CDR3 sequences, with around 18% occurring only once. This material consisted of PBMCs, mostly from graft donor cells, taken 360 days after TCRalphabeta/CD19-depleted stem cell transplant. This chain joins TRBV10-1 and TRBJ2-5; maybe TRBD2 (6 bases). The TCR was taken from a male patient aged 2-15 years who had a stem cell transplant for acute lymphoblastic leukemia, so the T cells may come from the graft donor. Written as DNA, the CDR3 is TGCGCCAGCAGTGAGCCGTGGGACTCCAAGCCAGAGACCCAGTACTTC. This sequence encodes CASSEPWDSKPETQYF.